The clone carrying this T cell receptor beta chain was seen once. Here immunoSEQ multiplex PCR was the method, and the copy in TCRdb shows in-frame clones only, minus some. The table shows 120,000 or so clones, with approximately 88% occurring only once. This entry is derived from a study of T cell responses to AZD1222 COVID-19 vaccine. The V and J ends lost 3 bases and 3 bases respectively, with 15 bases between them. The V gene's germline CDR1 is SGHAT and CDR2 FQNNGV. CDR3 length: 15 amino acids. The specimen comprised peripheral blood, sampled on day 0 of AZD1222 vaccination. This receptor was obtained from an adult in good health. The gene calls are TRBV11-2 and TRBJ2-7; D is unclear. The CDR3 protein is CASSFDTDAFYEQYF. The CDR3 coding sequence is TGTGCCAGCAGCTTCGACACCGACGCCTTCTACGAGCAGTACTTC.